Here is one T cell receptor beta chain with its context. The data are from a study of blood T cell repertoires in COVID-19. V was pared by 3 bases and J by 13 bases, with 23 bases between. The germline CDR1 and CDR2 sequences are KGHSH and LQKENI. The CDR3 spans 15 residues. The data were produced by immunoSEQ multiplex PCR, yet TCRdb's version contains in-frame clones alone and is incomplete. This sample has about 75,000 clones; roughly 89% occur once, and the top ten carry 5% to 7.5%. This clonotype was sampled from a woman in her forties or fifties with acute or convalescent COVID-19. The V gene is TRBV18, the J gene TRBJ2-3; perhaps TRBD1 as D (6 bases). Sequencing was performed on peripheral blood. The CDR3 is CASSPPIRAQGLEYF. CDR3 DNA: TGTGCCAGCTCACCTCCTATACGGGCACAGGGTCTGGAGTATTTT. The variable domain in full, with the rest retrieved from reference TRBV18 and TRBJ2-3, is NAGVMQNPRHLVRRRGQEARLRCSPMKGHSHVYWYRQLPEEGLKFMVYLQKENIIDESGMPKERFSAEFPKEGPSILRIQQVVRGDSAAYFCASSPPIRAQGLEYFGPGTRLTVL.